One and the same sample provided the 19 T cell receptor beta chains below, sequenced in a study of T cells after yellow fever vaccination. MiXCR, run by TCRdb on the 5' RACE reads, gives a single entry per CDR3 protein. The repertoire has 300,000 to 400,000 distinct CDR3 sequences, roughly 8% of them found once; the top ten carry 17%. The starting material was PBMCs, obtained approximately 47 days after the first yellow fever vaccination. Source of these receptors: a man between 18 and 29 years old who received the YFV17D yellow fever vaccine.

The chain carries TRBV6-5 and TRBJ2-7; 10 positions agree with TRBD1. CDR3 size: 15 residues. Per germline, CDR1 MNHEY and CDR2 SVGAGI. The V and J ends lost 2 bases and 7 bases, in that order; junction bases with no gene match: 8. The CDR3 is CASSYRDRGVQEQYF. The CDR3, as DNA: TGTGCCAGCAGTTACCGGGACAGGGGAGTTCAGGAGCAGTACTTC.

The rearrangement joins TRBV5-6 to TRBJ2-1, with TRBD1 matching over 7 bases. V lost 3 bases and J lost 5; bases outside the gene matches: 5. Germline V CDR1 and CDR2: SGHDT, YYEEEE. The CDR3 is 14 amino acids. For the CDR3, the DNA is TGTGCCAGCAGCTCTACCGGGACAGACAATGAGCAGTTCTTC. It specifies CASSSTGTDNEQFF. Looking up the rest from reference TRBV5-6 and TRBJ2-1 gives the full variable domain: DAGVTQSPTHLIKTRGQQVTLRCSPKSGHDTVSWYQQALGQGPQFIFQYYEEEERQRGNFPDRFSGHQFPNYSSELNVNALLLGDSALYLCASSSTGTDNEQFFGPGTRLTVL.

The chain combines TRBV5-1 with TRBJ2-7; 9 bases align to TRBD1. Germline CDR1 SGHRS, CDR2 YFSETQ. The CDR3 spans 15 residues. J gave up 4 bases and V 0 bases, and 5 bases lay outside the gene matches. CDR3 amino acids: CASSLGDRGSYEQYF. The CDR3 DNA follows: TGCGCCAGCAGCTTGGGTGACAGGGGGTCGTACGAGCAGTACTTC. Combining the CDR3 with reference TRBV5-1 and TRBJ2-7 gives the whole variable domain KAGVTQTPRYLIKTRGQQVTLSCSPISGHRSVSWYQQTPGQGLQFLFEYFSETQRNKGNFPGRFSGRQFSNSRSEMNVSTLELGDSALYLCASSLGDRGSYEQYFGPGTRLTVT.

CDR3 region: CASSQGIRGLGNTGELFF. The CDR3 nucleotides read TGCGCCAGCAGCCAAGGAATCAGGGGGCTTGGGAACACCGGGGAGCTGTTTTTT. The gene calls are TRBV4-1 and TRBJ2-2; the match to TRBD1 covers 8 bases. V lost 1 base and J lost 1; bases outside the gene matches: 8. The CDR3 covers 18 residues. Germline loops: CDR1 MGHRA, CDR2 YSYEKL.

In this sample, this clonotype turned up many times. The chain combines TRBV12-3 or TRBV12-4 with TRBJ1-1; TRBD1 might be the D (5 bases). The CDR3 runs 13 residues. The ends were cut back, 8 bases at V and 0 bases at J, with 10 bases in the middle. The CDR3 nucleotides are TGTGCCAGCTCCCCACAGGTGAACACTGAAGCTTTCTTT. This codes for CASSPQVNTEAFF.

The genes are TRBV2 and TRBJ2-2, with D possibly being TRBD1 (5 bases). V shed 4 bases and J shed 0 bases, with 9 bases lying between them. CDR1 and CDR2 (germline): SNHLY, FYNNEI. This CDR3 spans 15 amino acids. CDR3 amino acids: CASSVETANTGELFF. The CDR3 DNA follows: TGTGCCAGCAGTGTGGAGACAGCGAACACCGGGGAGCTGTTTTTT.

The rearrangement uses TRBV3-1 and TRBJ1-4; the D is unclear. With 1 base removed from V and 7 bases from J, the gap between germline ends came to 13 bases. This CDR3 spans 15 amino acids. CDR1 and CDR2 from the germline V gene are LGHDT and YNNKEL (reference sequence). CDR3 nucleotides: TGTGCCAGCAGCCAAGCTACCGGGGAAATTGAAAAACTGTTTTTT. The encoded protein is CASSQATGEIEKLFF.

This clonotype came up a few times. The CDR3 spells CASSQKGGSQYSGNTIYF. The CDR3, as DNA: TGTGCCAGCAGCCAAAAGGGGGGGAGCCAATACTCTGGAAACACCATATATTTT. The chain couples TRBV11-2 to TRBJ1-3; D perhaps matches TRBD1 (6 bases). The CDR3 contains 18 residues. Trimming removed 5 bases from V and 0 bases from J, with 20 bases in between. Germline V gene lookup returns CDR1 SGHAT and CDR2 FQNNGV.

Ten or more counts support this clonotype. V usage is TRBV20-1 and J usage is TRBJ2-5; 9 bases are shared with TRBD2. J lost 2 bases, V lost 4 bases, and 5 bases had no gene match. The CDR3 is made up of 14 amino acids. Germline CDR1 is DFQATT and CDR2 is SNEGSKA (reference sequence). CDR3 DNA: TGCAGTGCTATCCTAGCGGGGAATCAAGAGACCCAGTACTTC. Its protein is CSAILAGNQETQYF.

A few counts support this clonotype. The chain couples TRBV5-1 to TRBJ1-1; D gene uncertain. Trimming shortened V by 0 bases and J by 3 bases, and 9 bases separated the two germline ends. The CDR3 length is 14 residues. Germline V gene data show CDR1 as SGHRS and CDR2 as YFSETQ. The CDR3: CASSLDWQDTEAFF. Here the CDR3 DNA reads TGCGCCAGCAGCTTGGATTGGCAAGACACTGAAGCTTTCTTT.

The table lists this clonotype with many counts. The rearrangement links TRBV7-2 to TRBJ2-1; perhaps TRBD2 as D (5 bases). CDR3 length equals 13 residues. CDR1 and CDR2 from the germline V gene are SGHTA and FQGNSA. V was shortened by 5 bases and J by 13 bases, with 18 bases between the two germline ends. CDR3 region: CASSPPGGGGQFF. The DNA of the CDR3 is TGTGCCAGCAGCCCCCCTGGCGGCGGAGGCCAGTTCTTC.

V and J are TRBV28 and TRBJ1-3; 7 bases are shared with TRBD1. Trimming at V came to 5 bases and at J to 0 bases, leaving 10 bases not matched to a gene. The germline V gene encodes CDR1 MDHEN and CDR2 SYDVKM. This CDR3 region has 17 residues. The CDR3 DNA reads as TGTGCCAGCAGTCCTTTCCTCGACAGGGACTCTGGAAACACCATATATTTT. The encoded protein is CASSPFLDRDSGNTIYF. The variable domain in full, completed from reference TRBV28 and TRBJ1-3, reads DVKVTQSSRYLVKRTGEKVFLECVQDMDHENMFWYRQDPGLGLRLIYFSYDVKMKEKGDIPEGYSVSREKKERFSLILESASTNQTSMYLCASSPFLDRDSGNTIYFGEGSWLTVV.

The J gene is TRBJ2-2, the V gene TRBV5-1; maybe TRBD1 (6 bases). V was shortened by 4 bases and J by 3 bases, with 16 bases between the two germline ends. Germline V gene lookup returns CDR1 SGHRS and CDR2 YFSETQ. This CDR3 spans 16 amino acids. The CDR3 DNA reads TGCGCCAGCAGCCCGCCGGGCAGGGGCGACACCGGGGAGCTGTTTTTT. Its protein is CASSPPGRGDTGELFF.

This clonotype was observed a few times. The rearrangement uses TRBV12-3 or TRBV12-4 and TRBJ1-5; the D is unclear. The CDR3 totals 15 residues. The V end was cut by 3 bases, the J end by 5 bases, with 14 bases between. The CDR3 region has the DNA TGTGCCAGCAGTTTGGCGGCTAAGACCTATCAGCCCCAGCATTTT. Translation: CASSLAAKTYQPQHF.

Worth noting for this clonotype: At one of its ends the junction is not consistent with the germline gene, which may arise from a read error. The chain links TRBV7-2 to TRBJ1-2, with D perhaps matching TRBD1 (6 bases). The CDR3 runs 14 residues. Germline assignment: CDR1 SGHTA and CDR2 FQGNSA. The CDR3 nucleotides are TGTGCCAGCCGCCAATGGGACAACCTCTATGGCTGCACCTTC. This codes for CASRQWDNLYGCTF.

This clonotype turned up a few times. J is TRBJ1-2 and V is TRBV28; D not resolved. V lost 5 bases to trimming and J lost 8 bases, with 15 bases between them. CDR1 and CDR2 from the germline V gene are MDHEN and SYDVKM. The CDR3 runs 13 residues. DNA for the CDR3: TGTGCCAGCAGTCCCCGCCAGGTCGAGGGCTACACCTTC. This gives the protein CASSPRQVEGYTF.

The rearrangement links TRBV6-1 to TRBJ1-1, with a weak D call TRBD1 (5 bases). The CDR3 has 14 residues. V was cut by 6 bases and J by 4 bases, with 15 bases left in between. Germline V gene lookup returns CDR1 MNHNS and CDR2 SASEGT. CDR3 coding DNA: TGTGCCAGCAGGTCCCAGGGATTCGGCACTGAAGCTTTCTTT. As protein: CASRSQGFGTEAFF.

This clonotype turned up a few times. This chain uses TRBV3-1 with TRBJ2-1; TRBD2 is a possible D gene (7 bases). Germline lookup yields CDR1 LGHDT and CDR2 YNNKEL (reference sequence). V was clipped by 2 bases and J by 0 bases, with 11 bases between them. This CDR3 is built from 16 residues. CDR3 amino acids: CASSQTGGTSYNEQFF. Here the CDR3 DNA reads TGTGCCAGCAGCCAAACGGGGGGCACCTCCTACAATGAGCAGTTCTTC.

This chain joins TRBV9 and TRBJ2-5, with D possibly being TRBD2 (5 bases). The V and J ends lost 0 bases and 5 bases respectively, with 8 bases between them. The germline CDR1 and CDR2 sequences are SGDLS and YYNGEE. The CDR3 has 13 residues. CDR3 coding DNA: TGTGCCAGCAGCGTAGATTGGAGGGAGACCCAGTACTTC. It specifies CASSVDWRETQYF. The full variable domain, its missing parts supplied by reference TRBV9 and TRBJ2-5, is DSGVTQTPKHLITATGQRVTLRCSPRSGDLSVYWYQQSLDQGLQFLIQYYNGEERAKGNILERFSAQQFPDLHSELNLSSLELGDSALYFCASSVDWRETQYFGPGTRLLVL.